This is a list of T cell receptor beta chains from one sample in a study of vaccination and CD4 T cells after COVID-19. One entry per CDR3 protein results from TCRdb running MiXCR on the PCR reads. The sample lists about 21,000 distinct CDR3 sequences; approximately 42% were seen once. What these receptors recognize is not known. The input for sequencing was CD4+ T cells from blood, cultured in vitro, taken about 7 months after SARS-CoV-2 vaccination. Source of these receptors: a human donor who had recovered from COVID-19. Each CDR3 is given without its conserved first and last residue. The D gene is left open where the match is weak. Not every row has a clone size; where given, it reads once, few, many or a size class.

v_gene: TRBV7-9; abundance: .; d_gene: .; CDR3aa: ASSLAAGLVVGGYT
v_gene: TRBV10-1; abundance: .; d_gene: .; CDR3aa: ASKQGPRDEQF
v_gene: TRBV5-4; abundance: .; d_gene: TRBD1; CDR3aa: ASSLAGTGRNEQY
v_gene: TRBV27; abundance: few; d_gene: TRBD1; CDR3aa: ASSLSGGGGYGYT
v_gene: TRBV15; abundance: few; d_gene: .; CDR3aa: ATSSPGQGLYGYT
v_gene: TRBV20-1; abundance: .; d_gene: TRBD2; CDR3aa: SATKTSGGSTDTQY
v_gene: TRBV7-3; abundance: .; d_gene: .; CDR3aa: ASSLSKTDTQY
v_gene: TRBV28; abundance: .; d_gene: TRBD2; CDR3aa: ASGGLAGGSSSYNEQF
v_gene: TRBV7-6; abundance: .; d_gene: .; CDR3aa: ASSLGTQYEQY
v_gene: TRBV20-1; abundance: few; d_gene: .; CDR3aa: SARATGGSGNTIY
v_gene: TRBV20-1; abundance: .; d_gene: .; CDR3aa: SASQGHTGELF
v_gene: TRBV6-2/TRBV6-3; abundance: few; d_gene: TRBD1; CDR3aa: ASTGTVNNGYT
v_gene: TRBV27; abundance: .; d_gene: TRBD1; CDR3aa: ASSGGTGGTEAF
v_gene: TRBV27; abundance: .; d_gene: .; CDR3aa: ASSPLRELY
v_gene: TRBV23-1; abundance: .; d_gene: .; CDR3aa: ASSHVSYEQY
v_gene: TRBV7-6; abundance: .; d_gene: .; CDR3aa: ASSLEWGIDYEQY
v_gene: TRBV20-1; abundance: .; d_gene: .; CDR3aa: SARDPGLGKETQY